The 20 T cell receptor beta chains reported below all come from one sample, sequenced in a study of CD8 T cells in ankylosing spondylitis. General study points: What appeared characteristic of ankylosing spondylitis blood was a TCR beta motif of under 10 highly homologous variants.

One entry per CDR3 protein, called by TCRdb with MiXCR from the 5' RACE reads. This sample carries hundreds of thousands of distinct CDR3 sequences, over 9.5% of them seen once, and the ten largest clones take about 6.5%. The antigens for these receptors are not known. The sequencing input was blood, either unsorted or a sorted T cell fraction (not recorded which). Every receptor here comes from a male donor with ankylosing spondylitis.

At least ten counts were recorded for this clonotype. The V call is TRBV2, the J call TRBJ1-4; 9 positions agree with TRBD1. The J segment lost 6 bases and the V segment lost 7 bases, leaving 6 bases of the junction unmatched. This CDR3 comprises 14 residues. Germline loops: CDR1 SNHLY, CDR2 FYNNEI. In DNA, the CDR3 is TGTGCCAGCAATAACCGGGACAGGGATGAAAAACTGTTTTTT. It is translated as CASNNRDRDEKLFF.

The chain joins TRBV12-3 or TRBV12-4 to TRBJ1-2; no firm D call. The ends were cut back, 6 bases at V and 4 bases at J, with 12 bases in the middle. The CDR3 length is 13 residues. DNA of the CDR3: TGTGCCAGCAGCCTTCTTTGGATCTATGGCTACACCTTC. This sequence encodes CASSLLWIYGYTF.

This clonotype has a handful of counts. The rearrangement uses TRBV20-1 and TRBJ2-1; possible D gene TRBD2, 5 bases. The CDR3 runs 14 residues. CDR1 is DFQATT, CDR2 SNEGSKA, per germline (reference sequence). The V end was cut by 5 bases, the J end by 2 bases, with 13 bases between. DNA for the CDR3: TGCAGTGCTTCTATCGCGGGTACCTACAATGAGCAGTTCTTC. Translation gives CSASIAGTYNEQFF.

The rearrangement uses TRBV5-1 and TRBJ2-5, with 7 bases identical to TRBD2. J gave up 0 bases and V 4 bases, and 6 bases lay outside the gene matches. The CDR3 has 15 amino acids. Germline-derived CDR1 and CDR2 are SGHRS and YFSETQ. The CDR3 region is CASSDQLANQETQYF. The DNA of the CDR3 is TGCGCCAGCAGCGACCAACTAGCGAACCAAGAGACCCAGTACTTC.

The rearrangement joins TRBV3-1 to TRBJ2-7; TRBD2 agrees at 7 bases. The CDR3 covers 15 residues. Germline V gene sequence: CDR1 LGHDT, CDR2 YNNKEL (reference sequence). After removal of 3 bases from V and 3 bases from J, the junction contained 8 bases not matched to a gene. The CDR3 loop is CASSHASSGYYEQYF. The CDR3, as DNA: TGTGCCAGCAGCCATGCCTCTAGCGGTTACTACGAGCAGTACTTC.

The V call is TRBV19, the J call TRBJ2-1, with D tentatively TRBD1 or TRBD2 (7 bases each). Between the trimmed V and J ends, which lost 1 base and 8 bases, there was a span of 21 bases. The CDR3 loop spans 17 amino acids. Germline CDR1 and CDR2: LNHDA and SQIVND (reference sequence). The CDR3, as DNA: TGTGCCAGTAGTATAGCCCAGGGGGGGTCAGGAATGTATGAGCAGTTCTTC. Protein sequence: CASSIAQGGSGMYEQFF.

Many counts were recorded for this clonotype. The CDR3 DNA is TGTGCCAGCAGCCGAGCCGGGACAGCTAAAAACATTCAGTACTTC. This encodes CASSRAGTAKNIQYF. The chain links TRBV12-3 or TRBV12-4 to TRBJ2-4, with TRBD1 matching 7 bases. The junction had 9 bases not matched to a gene; V was cut back by 6 bases and J by 4 bases. The length of the CDR3 is 15 residues.

The CDR3 reads CASSQDPRDHSYEQYF. CDR3 sequence (DNA): TGTGCCAGCAGCCAAGATCCCCGGGACCACTCCTACGAGCAGTACTTC. J is TRBJ2-7 and V is TRBV3-1, with D possibly being TRBD1 or TRBD2 (5 bases each). CDR3 length equals 16 residues. Trimming stripped 0 bases from V and 0 bases from J, with 12 bases between. The V gene's germline CDR1 is LGHDT and CDR2 YNNKEL (reference sequence).

The V gene is TRBV29-1, the J gene TRBJ1-5; a weak D match, TRBD1 (5 bases). The germline gives CDR1 SQVTM, CDR2 ANQGSEA. The V end was cut by 6 bases, the J end by 2 bases, with 20 bases between. The CDR3 is 16 residues long. CDR3 sequence: CSVKGWGGIGNQPQHF. DNA for the CDR3: TGCAGCGTAAAGGGGTGGGGTGGGATTGGCAATCAGCCCCAGCATTTT.

The sample holds a few counts of this clonotype. This chain connects TRBV6-1 to TRBJ2-5, with no clear D. This CDR3 has 14 amino acids. Per germline, CDR1 MNHNS and CDR2 SASEGT. Between the trimmed V and J ends, which lost 4 bases and 4 bases, there was a span of 13 bases. The CDR3 sequence is CASSGSGTLETQYF. CDR3 in DNA: TGTGCCAGCAGTGGTAGTGGTACATTAGAGACCCAGTACTTC.

The chain combines TRBV20-1 with TRBJ2-1, with TRBD2 identical over 8 bases. The CDR3 spans 16 residues. The ends lost 5 bases at V and 1 base at J; junction bases unmatched: 10. CDR1 and CDR2 (germline): DFQATT, SNEGSKA (reference sequence). The CDR3 DNA follows: TGCAGTGCTCCAAGTGAGCGGGAGTTTTCCTACAATGAGCAGTTCTTC. Its protein is CSAPSEREFSYNEQFF.

This clonotype was seen only a few times. The chain employs TRBV20-1 and TRBJ2-1; 7 bases align to TRBD2. The CDR3 contains 14 residues. The germline V gene encodes CDR1 DFQATT and CDR2 SNEGSKA (reference sequence). V shed 4 bases and J 10 bases; nucleotides not matched to a gene: 13. The CDR3 coding sequence is TGCAGTGCTATTGAGGGAGGGCCCTCAGGGGAGCAGTTCTTC. Amino acids: CSAIEGGPSGEQFF.

In this sample, this clonotype turned up a few times. The V call is TRBV10-3, the J call TRBJ1-2, with 9 bases identical to TRBD1. This CDR3 contains 17 residues. J lost 5 bases, V lost 0 bases, and 10 bases had no gene match. Germline values: CDR1 ENHRY, CDR2 SYGVKD. CDR3 sequence reads: CAISESRQGQGFYGYTF. The CDR3 region has the DNA TGTGCCATCAGTGAGTCGCGCCAGGGACAGGGTTTTTATGGCTACACCTTC.

The V and J genes are TRBV4-2 and TRBJ2-1; TRBD1 is a possible D gene (5 bases). Germline-derived CDR1 and CDR2 are LGHNA and YNFKEQ. This CDR3 has 17 amino acids. V lost 0 bases and J 8 bases, leaving 20 bases between the germline ends. This chain's CDR3 is CASSQDYRLQGGDEQFF. CDR3 in DNA: TGTGCCAGCAGCCAAGATTACCGGTTGCAGGGTGGCGATGAGCAGTTCTTC.

This clonotype showed up many times. This chain joins TRBV12-3 or TRBV12-4 and TRBJ1-5; D may be TRBD1 (5 bases). The CDR3 loop spans 16 amino acids. The V end lost 7 bases, the J end lost 7 bases, and 23 bases lay between the germline ends. CDR3: CASTLGGPTKGQPQHF. The CDR3 coding sequence is TGTGCCAGCACCCTCGGGGGACCCACGAAGGGACAGCCCCAGCATTTT.

This clonotype was picked up many times. The chain couples TRBV11-1 to TRBJ2-1, with D tentatively TRBD1 (6 bases). V was cut by 4 bases and J by 12 bases, with 22 bases left in between. The germline gives CDR1 SGHAT, CDR2 FQDESV (reference sequence). There are 15 residues in the CDR3. The CDR3 is CASSSGAGVSGGQFF. The CDR3 nucleotides are TGTGCCAGCAGCTCTGGGGCAGGGGTTTCGGGTGGGCAGTTCTTC.

The chain has TRBV19 and TRBJ2-7, with D unclear. V lost 7 bases to trimming and J lost 2 bases, with 15 bases between them. CDR1 is LNHDA and CDR2 is SQIVND in the germline V gene (reference sequence). The CDR3 totals 14 residues. The CDR3 DNA sequence: TGTGCCAGTATGAGGTCGAGTGGAACCTACGAGCAGTACTTC. It specifies CASMRSSGTYEQYF.

Only a few counts were recorded for this clonotype. J is TRBJ1-2 and V is TRBV3-1, with D perhaps TRBD1 (5 bases). Germline CDR1 LGHDT, CDR2 YNNKEL (reference sequence). V lost 3 bases, J lost 8 bases, and 10 bases lay in between. The CDR3 length is 12 residues. CDR3 in amino acids: CASSHRGVGYTF. For the CDR3, the DNA is TGTGCCAGCAGCCATCGAGGGGTCGGCTACACCTTC.

This clonotype was counted at least ten times. The rearrangement uses TRBV20-1 and TRBJ1-1; weak D call: TRBD1 (6 bases). Germline V gene lookup returns CDR1 DFQATT and CDR2 SNEGSKA (reference sequence). The CDR3 totals 12 residues. V lost 3 bases, J lost 11 bases, and 16 bases lay in between. The DNA of the CDR3 is TGCAGTGCTAGGCCGGACAGCTGGGCGGCTTTCTTT. Translation gives CSARPDSWAAFF.

Concerning this clonotype itself: A much larger clonotype is one base distant, so this may be a read error. The chain joins TRBV7-9 to TRBJ1-5, with 8 bases that match TRBD1. There are 14 residues in the CDR3. Looked up from germline, CDR1 is SEHNR and CDR2 is FQNEAQ (reference sequence). The CDR3: CTSSRQGSNQPQHF. For the CDR3, the DNA is TGTACCAGCAGCCGACAGGGGAGCAATCAGCCCCAGCATTTT.